This T cell receptor beta chain was sequenced in a study of cytomegalovirus exposure and HLA in healthy donors. Findings of the study overall: Reports indicated that the classifier achieved high specificity and sensitivity in diagnosing cytomegalovirus status.

This clone was seen just once. Its antigen is as yet unknown. With 0 bases removed from V and 1 base from J, the gap between germline ends came to 9 bases. CDR3 length: 15 residues. Germline V CDR1 and CDR2: LNHNV, YYDKDF (reference sequence). Measured with immunoSEQ multiplex PCR; TCRdb has only the in-frame clones, and not every one. Of 190,000 or so clones detected, roughly 84% appear once; the ten largest clones hold 2.5% to 3%. V usage is TRBV15 and J usage is TRBJ1-1; D ambiguous. Sequencing input: PBMCs. The receptor was derived from a woman between 18 and 30 years old in good health and CMV-seropositive. The CDR3 loop reads CATSRDRAENTEAFF. CDR3 bases: TGTGCCACCAGCAGAGATCGTGCAGAGAACACTGAAGCTTTCTTT.